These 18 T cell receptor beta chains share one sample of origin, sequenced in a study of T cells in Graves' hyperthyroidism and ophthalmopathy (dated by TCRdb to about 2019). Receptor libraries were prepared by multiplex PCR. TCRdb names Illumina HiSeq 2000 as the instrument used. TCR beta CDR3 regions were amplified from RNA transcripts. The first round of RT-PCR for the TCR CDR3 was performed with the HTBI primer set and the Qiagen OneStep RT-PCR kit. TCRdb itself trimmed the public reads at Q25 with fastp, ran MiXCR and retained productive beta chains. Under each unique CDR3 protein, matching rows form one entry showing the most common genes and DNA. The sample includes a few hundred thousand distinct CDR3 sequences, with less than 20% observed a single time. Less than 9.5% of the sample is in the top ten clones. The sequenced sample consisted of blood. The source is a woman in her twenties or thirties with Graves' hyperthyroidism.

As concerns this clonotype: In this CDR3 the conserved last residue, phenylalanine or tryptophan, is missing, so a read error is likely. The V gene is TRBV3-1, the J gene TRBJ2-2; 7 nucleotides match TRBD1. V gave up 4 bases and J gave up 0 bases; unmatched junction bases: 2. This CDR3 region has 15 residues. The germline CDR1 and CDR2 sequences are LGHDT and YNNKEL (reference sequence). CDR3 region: CASSRDRANTGELFS. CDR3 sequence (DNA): TGTGCCAGCAGCCGAGACAGGGCGAACACCGGGGAGCTGTTTTCT.

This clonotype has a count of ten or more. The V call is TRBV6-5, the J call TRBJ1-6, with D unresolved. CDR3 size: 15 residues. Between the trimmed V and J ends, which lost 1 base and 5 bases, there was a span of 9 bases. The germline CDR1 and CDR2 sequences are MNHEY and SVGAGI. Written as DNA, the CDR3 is TGTGCCAGCAGTTACTTCGGACTGAATAATTCACCCCTCCACTTT. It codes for CASSYFGLNNSPLHF.

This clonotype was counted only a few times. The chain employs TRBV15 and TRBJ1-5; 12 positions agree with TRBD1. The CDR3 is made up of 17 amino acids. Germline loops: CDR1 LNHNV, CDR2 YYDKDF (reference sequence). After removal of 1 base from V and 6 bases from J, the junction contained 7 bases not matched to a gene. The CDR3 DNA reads TGTGCCACCAGCAGAGGTTTCGGGACAGGGGGCGGTCAGCCCCAGCATTTT. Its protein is CATSRGFGTGGGQPQHF.

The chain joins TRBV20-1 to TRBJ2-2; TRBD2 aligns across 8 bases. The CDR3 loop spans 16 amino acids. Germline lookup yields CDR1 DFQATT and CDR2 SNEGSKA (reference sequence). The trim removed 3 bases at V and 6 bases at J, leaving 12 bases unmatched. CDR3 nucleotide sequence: TGCAGTGCTAGGGAGATCTACCGGGAGGGGTCCGGGGAGCTGTTTTTT. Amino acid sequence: CSAREIYREGSGELFF.

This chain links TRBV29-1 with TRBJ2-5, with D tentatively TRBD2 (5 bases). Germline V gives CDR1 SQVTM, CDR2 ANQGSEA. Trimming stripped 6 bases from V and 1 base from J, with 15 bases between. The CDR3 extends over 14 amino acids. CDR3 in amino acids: CSVRGGQAQETQYF. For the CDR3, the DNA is TGCAGCGTCCGTGGAGGCCAGGCCCAAGAGACCCAGTACTTC.

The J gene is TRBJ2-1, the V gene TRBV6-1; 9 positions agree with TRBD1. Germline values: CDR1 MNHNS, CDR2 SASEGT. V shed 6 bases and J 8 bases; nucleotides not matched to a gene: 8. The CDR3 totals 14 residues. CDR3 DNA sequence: TGTGCCAGCAGGGGCGGGACAGGGTTGGATGAGCAGTTCTTC. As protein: CASRGGTGLDEQFF.

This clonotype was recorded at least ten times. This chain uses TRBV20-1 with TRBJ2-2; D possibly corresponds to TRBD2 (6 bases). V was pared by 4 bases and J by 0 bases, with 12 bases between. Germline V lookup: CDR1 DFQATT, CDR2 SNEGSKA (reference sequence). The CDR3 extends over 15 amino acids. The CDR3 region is CSATPTRTNTGELFF. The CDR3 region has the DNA TGCAGTGCTACGCCGACTAGAACGAACACCGGGGAGCTGTTTTTT.

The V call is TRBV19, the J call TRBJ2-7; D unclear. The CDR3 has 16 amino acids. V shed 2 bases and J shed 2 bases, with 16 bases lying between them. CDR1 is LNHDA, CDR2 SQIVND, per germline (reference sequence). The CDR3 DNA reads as TGTGCCAGTAGTATATATGGGCGTCGACTCCCCTACGAGCAGTACTTC. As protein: CASSIYGRRLPYEQYF.

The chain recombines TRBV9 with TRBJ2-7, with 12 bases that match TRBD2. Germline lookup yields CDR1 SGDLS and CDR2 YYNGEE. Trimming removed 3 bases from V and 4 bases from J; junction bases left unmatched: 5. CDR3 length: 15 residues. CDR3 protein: CASSAMGLAGYEQYF. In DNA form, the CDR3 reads TGTGCCAGCAGCGCTATGGGACTAGCGGGTTACGAGCAGTACTTC. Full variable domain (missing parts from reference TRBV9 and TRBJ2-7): DSGVTQTPKHLITATGQRVTLRCSPRSGDLSVYWYQQSLDQGLQFLIQYYNGEERAKGNILERFSAQQFPDLHSELNLSSLELGDSALYFCASSAMGLAGYEQYFGPGTRLTVT.

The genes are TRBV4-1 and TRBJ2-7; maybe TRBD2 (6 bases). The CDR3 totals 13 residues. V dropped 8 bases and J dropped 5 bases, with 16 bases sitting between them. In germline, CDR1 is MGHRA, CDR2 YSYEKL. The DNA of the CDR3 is TGCGCCAGCCGGGGCGGGGAGGCCCACGAGCAGTACTTC. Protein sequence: CASRGGEAHEQYF.

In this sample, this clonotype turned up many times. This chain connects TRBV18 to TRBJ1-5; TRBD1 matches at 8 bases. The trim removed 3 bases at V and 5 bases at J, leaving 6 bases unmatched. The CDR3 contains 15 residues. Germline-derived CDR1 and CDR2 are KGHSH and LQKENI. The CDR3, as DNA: TGTGCCAGCTCACCGGCGACAGGGGAAGATCAGCCCCAGCATTTT. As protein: CASSPATGEDQPQHF.

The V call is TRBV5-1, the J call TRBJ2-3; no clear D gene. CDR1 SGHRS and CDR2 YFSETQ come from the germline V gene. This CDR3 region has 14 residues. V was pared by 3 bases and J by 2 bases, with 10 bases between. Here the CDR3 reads CASSSLGITDTQYF. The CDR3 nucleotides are TGCGCCAGCAGCTCTTTGGGGATCACAGATACGCAGTATTTT.

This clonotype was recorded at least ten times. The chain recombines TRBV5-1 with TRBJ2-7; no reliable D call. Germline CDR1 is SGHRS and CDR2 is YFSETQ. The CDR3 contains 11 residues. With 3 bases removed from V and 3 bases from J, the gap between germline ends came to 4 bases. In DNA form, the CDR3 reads TGCGCCAGCAGCTCCGTCTACGAGCAGTACTTC. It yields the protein CASSSVYEQYF.

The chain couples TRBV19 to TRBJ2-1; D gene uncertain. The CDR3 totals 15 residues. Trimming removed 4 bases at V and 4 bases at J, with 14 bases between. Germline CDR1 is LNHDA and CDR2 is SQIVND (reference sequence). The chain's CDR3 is CASSTNPGRYNEQFF. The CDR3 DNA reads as TGTGCCAGTAGTACCAACCCCGGACGTTACAATGAGCAGTTCTTC. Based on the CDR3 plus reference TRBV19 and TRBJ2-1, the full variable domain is DGGITQSPKYLFRKEGQNVTLSCEQNLNHDAMYWYRQDPGQGLRLIYYSQIVNDFQKGDIAEGYSVSREKKESFPLTVTSAQKNPTAFYLCASSTNPGRYNEQFFGPGTRLTVL.

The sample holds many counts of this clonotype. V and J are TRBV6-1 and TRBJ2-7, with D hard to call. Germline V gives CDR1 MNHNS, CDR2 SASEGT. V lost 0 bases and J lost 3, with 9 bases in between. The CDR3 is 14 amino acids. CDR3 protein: CASSEAPRLYEQYF. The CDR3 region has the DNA TGTGCCAGCAGTGAAGCGCCCAGGCTCTACGAGCAGTACTTC.

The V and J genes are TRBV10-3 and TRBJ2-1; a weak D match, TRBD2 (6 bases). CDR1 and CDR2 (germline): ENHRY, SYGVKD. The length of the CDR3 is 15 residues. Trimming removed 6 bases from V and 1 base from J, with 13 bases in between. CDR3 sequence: CAIRDTSSSYNEQFF. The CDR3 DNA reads TGTGCCATCAGGGATACTAGCAGTTCCTACAATGAGCAGTTCTTC.

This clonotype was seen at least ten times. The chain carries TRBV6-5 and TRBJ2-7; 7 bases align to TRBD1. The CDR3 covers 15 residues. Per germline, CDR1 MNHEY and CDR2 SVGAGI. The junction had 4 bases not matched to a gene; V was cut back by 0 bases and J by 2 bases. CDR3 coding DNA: TGTGCCAGCAGTTACTCATCAGGGGGTCCCTACGAGCAGTACTTC. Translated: CASSYSSGGPYEQYF.

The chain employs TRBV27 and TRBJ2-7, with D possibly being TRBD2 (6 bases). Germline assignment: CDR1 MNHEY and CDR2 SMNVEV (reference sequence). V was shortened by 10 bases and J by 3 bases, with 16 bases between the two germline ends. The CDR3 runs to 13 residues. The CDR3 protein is CAIARGRDYEQYF. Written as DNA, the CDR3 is TGTGCCATCGCTCGCGGGCGGGACTACGAGCAGTACTTC.